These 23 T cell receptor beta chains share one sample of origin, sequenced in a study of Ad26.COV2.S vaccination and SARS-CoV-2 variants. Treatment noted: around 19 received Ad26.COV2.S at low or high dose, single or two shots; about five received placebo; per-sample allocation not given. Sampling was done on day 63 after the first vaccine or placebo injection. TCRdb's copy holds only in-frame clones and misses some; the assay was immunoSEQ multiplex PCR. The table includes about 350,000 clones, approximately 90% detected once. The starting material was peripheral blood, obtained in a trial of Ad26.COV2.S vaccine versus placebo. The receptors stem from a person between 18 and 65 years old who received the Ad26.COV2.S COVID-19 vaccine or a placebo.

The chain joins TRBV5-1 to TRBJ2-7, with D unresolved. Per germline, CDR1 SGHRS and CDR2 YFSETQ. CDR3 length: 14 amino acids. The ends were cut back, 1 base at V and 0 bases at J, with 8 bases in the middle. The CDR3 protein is CASSLWADSYEQYF. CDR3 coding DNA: TGCGCCAGCAGCTTGTGGGCAGACTCCTACGAGCAGTACTTC.

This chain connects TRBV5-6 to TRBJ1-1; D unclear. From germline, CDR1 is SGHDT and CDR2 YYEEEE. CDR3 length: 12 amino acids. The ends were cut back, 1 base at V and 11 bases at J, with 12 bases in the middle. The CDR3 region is CASSLSGKEAFF. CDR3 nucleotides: TGTGCCAGCAGCTTGTCGGGGAAGGAGGCTTTCTTT.

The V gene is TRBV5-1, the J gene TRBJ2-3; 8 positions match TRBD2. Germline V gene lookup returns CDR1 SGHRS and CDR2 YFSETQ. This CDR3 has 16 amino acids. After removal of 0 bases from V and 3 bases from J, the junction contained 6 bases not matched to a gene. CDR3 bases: TGCGCCAGCAGCTTGGTGGGACTAGGGGGAACAGATACGCAGTATTTT. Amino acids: CASSLVGLGGTDTQYF.

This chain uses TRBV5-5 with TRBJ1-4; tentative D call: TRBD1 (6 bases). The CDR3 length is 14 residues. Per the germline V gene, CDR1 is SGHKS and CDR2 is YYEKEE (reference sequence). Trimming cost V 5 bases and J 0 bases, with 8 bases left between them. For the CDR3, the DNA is TGTGCCAGCAGGACAGGCGCAACTAATGAAAAACTGTTTTTT. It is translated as CASRTGATNEKLFF.

CDR3 DNA: TGTGCCAGCAGCTTAGTTGGTTCGAGGGAGGCGCAGTATTTT. Its translation is CASSLVGSREAQYF. The chain uses TRBV7-9 and TRBJ2-3; TRBD2 is a possible D gene (6 bases). The CDR3 has 14 residues. With 1 base removed from V and 10 bases from J, the gap between germline ends came to 15 bases. Germline V lookup: CDR1 SEHNR, CDR2 FQNEAQ (reference sequence).

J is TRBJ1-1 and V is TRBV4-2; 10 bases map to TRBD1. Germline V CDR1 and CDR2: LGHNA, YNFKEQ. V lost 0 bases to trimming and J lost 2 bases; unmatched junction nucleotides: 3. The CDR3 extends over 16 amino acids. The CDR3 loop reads CASSQDGTGVNTEAFF. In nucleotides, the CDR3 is TGTGCCAGCAGCCAAGATGGGACAGGGGTAAACACTGAAGCTTTCTTT.

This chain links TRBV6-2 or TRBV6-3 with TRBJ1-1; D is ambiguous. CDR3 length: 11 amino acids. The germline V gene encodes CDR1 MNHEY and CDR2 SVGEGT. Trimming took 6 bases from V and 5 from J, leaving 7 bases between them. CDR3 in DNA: TGTGCCAGCAGCCGCCTAACTGAAGCTTTCTTT. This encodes CASSRLTEAFF.

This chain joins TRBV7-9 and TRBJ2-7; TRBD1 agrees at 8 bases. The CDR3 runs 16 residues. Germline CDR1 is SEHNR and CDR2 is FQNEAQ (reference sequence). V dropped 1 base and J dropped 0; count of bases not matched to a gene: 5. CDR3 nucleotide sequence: TGTGCCAGCAGCTTAGTCGGCAGGGGGCTCTCCTACGAGCAGTACTTC. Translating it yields CASSLVGRGLSYEQYF. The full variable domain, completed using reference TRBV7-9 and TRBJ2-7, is DTGVSQNPRHKITKRGQNVTFRCDPISEHNRLYWYRQTLGQGPEFLTYFQNEAQLEKSRLLSDRFSAERPKGSFSTLEIQRTEQGDSAMYLCASSLVGRGLSYEQYFGPGTRLTVT.

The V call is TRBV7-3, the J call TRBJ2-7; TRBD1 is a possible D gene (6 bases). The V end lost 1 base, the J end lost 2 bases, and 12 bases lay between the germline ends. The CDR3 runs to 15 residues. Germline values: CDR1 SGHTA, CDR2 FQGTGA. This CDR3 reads CASSLMEGGTYEQYF. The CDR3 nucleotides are TGTGCCAGCAGCTTAATGGAAGGGGGAACCTACGAGCAGTACTTC. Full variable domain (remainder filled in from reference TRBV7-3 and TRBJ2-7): GAGVSQTPSNKVTEKGKYVELRCDPISGHTALYWYRQSLGQGPEFLIYFQGTGAADDSGLPNDRFFAVRPEGSVSTLKIQRTERGDSAVYLCASSLMEGGTYEQYFGPGTRLTVT.

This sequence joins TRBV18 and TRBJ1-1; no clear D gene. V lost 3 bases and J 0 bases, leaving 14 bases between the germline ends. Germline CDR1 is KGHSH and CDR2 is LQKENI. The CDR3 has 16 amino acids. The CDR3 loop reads CASSPRIIRVNTEAFF. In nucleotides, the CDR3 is TGTGCCAGCTCACCCCGGATCATTAGGGTGAACACTGAAGCTTTCTTT.

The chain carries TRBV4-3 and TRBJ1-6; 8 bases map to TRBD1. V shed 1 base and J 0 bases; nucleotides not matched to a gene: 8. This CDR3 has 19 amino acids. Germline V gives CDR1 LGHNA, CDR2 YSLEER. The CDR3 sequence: CASSQGGGQGSSYNSPLHF. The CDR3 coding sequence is TGCGCCAGCAGCCAAGGAGGCGGACAGGGAAGCTCCTATAATTCACCCCTCCACTTT.

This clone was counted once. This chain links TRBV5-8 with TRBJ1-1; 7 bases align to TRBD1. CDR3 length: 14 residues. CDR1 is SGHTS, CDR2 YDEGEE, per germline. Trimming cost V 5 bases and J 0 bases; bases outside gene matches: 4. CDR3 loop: CASRRQGMNTEAFF. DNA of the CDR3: TGTGCCAGCAGGAGACAGGGAATGAACACTGAAGCTTTCTTT.

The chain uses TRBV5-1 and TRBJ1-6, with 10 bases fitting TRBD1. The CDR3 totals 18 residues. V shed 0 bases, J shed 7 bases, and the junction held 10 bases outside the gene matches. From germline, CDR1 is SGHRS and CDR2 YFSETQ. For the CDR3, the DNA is TGCGCCAGCAGCTTGGAACAATCTAGGACAGGGGGGAATTCACCCCTCCACTTT. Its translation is CASSLEQSRTGGNSPLHF.

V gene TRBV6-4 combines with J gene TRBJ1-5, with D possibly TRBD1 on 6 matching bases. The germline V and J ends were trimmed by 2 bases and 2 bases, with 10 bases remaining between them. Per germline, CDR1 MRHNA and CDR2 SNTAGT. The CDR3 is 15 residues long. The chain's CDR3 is CASSDPGACNQPQHF. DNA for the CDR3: TGTGCCAGCAGTGACCCAGGGGCCTGCAATCAGCCCCAGCATTTT.

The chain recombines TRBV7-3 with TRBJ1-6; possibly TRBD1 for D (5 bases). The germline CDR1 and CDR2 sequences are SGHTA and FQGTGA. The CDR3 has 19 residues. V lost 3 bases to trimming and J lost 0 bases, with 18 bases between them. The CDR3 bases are TGTGCCAGCAGCTTGTACAGGTCCGGAACGTCCTCCTATAATTCACCCCTCCACTTT. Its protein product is CASSLYRSGTSSYNSPLHF.

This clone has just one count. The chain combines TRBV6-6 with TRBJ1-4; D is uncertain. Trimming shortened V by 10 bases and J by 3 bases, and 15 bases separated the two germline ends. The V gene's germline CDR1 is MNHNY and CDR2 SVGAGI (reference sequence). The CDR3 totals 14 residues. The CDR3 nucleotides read TGTGCCACAGTTCAGAGGTGGGCTAATGAAAAACTGTTTTTT. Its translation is CATVQRWANEKLFF.

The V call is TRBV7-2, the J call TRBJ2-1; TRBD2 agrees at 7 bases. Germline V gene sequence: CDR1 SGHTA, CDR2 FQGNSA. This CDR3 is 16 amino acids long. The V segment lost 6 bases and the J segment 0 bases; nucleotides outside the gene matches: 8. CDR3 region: CASRSKAGSSYNEQFF. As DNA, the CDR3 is TGTGCCAGCAGGTCTAAAGCGGGGAGCTCCTACAATGAGCAGTTCTTC.

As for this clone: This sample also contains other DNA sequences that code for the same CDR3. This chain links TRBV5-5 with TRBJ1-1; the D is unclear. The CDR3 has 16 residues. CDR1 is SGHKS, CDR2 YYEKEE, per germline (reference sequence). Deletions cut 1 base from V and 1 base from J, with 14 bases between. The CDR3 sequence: CASSLSSWTENTEAFF. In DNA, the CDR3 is TGTGCCAGCAGCTTGTCATCCTGGACGGAGAACACTGAAGCTTTCTTT. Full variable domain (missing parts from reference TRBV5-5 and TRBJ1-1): DAGVTQSPTHLIKTRGQQVTLRCSPISGHKSVSWYQQVLGQGPQFIFQYYEKEERGRGNFPDRFSARQFPNYSSELNVNALLLGDSALYLCASSLSSWTENTEAFFGQGTRLTVV.

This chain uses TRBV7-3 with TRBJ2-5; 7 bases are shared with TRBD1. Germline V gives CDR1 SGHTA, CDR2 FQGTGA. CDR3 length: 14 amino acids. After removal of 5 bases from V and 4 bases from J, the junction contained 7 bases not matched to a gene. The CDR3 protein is CASSLSTGTETQYF. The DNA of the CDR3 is TGTGCCAGCAGCCTCTCGACAGGGACAGAGACCCAGTACTTC.

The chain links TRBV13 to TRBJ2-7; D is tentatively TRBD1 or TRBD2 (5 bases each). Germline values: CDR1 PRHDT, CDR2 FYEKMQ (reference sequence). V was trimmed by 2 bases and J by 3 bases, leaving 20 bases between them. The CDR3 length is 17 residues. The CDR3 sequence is CASSLFRDRGPYYEQYF. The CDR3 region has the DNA TGTGCCAGCAGCTTATTCCGAGACCGGGGCCCTTACTACGAGCAGTACTTC.

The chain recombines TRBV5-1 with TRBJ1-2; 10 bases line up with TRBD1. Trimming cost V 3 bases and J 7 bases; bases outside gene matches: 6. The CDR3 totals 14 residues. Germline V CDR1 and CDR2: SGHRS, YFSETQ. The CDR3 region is CASSSGQGTAGYTF. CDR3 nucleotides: TGCGCCAGCAGCTCGGGACAGGGGACCGCTGGCTACACCTTC.

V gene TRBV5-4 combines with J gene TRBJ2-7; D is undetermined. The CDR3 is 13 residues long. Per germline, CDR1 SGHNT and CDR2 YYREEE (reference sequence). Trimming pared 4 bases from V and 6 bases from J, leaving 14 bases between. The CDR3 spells CASSPVAVGEQYF. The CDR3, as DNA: TGTGCCAGCAGCCCCGTGGCGGTAGGCGAGCAGTACTTC. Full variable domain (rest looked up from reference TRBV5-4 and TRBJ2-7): ETGVTQSPTHLIKTRGQQVTLRCSSQSGHNTVSWYQQALGQGPQFIFQYYREEENGRGNFPPRFSGLQFPNYSSELNVNALELDDSALYLCASSPVAVGEQYFGPGTRLTVT.

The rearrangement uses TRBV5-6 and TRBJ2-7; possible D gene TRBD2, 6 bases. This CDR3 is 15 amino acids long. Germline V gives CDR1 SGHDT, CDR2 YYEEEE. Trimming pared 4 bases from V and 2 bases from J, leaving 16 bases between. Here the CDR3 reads CASSLTGTGTYEQYF. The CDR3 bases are TGTGCCAGCAGCCTGACCGGGACTGGGACCTACGAGCAGTACTTC.